This T cell receptor beta chain was captured in a study of PD-1 blockade in classical Hodgkin lymphoma. This clone is categorized as medium-sized. Its matching antigen is unknown. Overall study results and limits: Exclusion covered patients beginning nivolumab under 1 year post-ASCT.

Every single patient, without exception, relapsed after autologous stem cell transplantation, and brentuximab vedotin exposure varied. Produced via immunoSEQ multiplex PCR; TCRdb's table is partial and in-frame only. The sample has tens of thousands of clones, 55% to 75% seen once. The CDR3 is 14 amino acids. The germline CDR1 and CDR2 sequences are MDHEN and SYDVKM. J gave up 3 bases and V 2 bases, and 3 bases lay outside the gene matches. The sample was peripheral blood mononuclear cells (PBMCs), taken at baseline. The TCR was taken from a human donor with classical Hodgkin lymphoma. This chain connects TRBV28 to TRBJ1-1, with 7 bases aligning to TRBD1. CDR3 bases: TGTGCCAGCAGTTTACCGACAGGGTACACTGAAGCTTTCTTT. Translating it yields CASSLPTGYTEAFF.